A selection of T cell receptor beta chains follows, all from one sample in a study of blood T cell repertoires in COVID-19. Here immunoSEQ multiplex PCR was the method, and the copy in TCRdb shows in-frame clones only, minus some. This table holds 160,000 or so clones, approximately 82% found once. Sequencing was done on a sample of peripheral blood. Receptor source: a woman aged 45-65 years with acute or convalescent COVID-19. Each CDR3 is given with its conserved first and last residue. D genes are given only for firm matches. Not every row has a clone size; where given, it reads once, few, many or a size class.

NA	TRBV5-4	TRBD1	TRBJ2-3	TGTGCCAGCAGCTTAAAACAGGGGTCAGATACGCAGTATTTT	CASSLKQGSDTQYF
once	TRBV9	NA	TRBJ2-5	TGTGCCAGCAGCGTAGCCCACGGAGAGACCCAGTACTTC	CASSVAHGETQYF
NA	TRBV5-6	NA	TRBJ1-5	TGTGCCAGCAGCCGCGGGACTCAAAATCAGCCCCAGCATTTT	CASSRGTQNQPQHF
NA	TRBV6-6	NA	TRBJ2-2	TGTGCCAGCAGTTCCCGGGCCGGGGAGCTGTTTTTT	CASSSRAGELFF
NA	TRBV5-1	TRBD1	TRBJ2-3	TGCGCCAGCAGCTTAATTCGGGGACAGGGTCGGGGAGATACGCAGTATTTT	CASSLIRGQGRGDTQYF
NA	TRBV3-1/TRBV3-2	TRBD2	TRBJ2-7	TGTGCCAGCAGCCAAGGGCGGGAGGGCTCCTACGAGCAGTACTTC	CASSQGREGSYEQYF
NA	TRBV5-5	TRBD2	TRBJ2-2	TGTGCCAGCAGCTTGGAGGCCACCGTAGCGGGGGGTAGGGCCGGGGAGCTGTTTTTT	CASSLEATVAGGRAGELFF
NA	TRBV7-9	NA	TRBJ1-2	TGTGCCAGCAGCTCGATTATGAAAGACTTGCGGTCCTATGGCTACACCTTC	CASSSIMKDLRSYGYTF
NA	TRBV9	NA	TRBJ2-5	TGTGCCAGCAGCGTATCCCAACACGAGACCCAGTACTTC	CASSVSQHETQYF
once	TRBV19	NA	TRBJ1-5	TGTGCCAGTAGCTATCAACAGTTAAGGAATCAGCCCCAGCATTTT	CASSYQQLRNQPQHF
NA	TRBV7-2	TRBD1	TRBJ1-2	TGTGCCAGCAGCTCCCGGACAGGGAGGGGGGGGGTTTATGGCTACACCTTC	CASSSRTGRGGVYGYTF
NA	TRBV5-1	NA	TRBJ1-1	TGCGCCAGCAGCCCCCCGGGACACCAAAACACTGAAGCTTTCTTT	CASSPPGHQNTEAFF
NA	TRBV28	TRBD2	TRBJ2-7	TGTGCCAGCAGTGTACTAGCGGGATCCGTCGAGCAGTACTTC	CASSVLAGSVEQYF
NA	TRBV10-3	TRBD2	TRBJ2-7	TGTGCCATCAGTTTTACTAGCGGGGGGTACGAGCAGTACTTC	CAISFTSGGYEQYF
once	TRBV11-1	NA	TRBJ2-7	TGTGCCAGCAGCTTAGGGCAGGGGAGTTTCTACGAGCAGTACTTC	CASSLGQGSFYEQYF
NA	TRBV2	TRBD2	TRBJ2-1	TGTGCCAGCAGTGTACTAGCGGGGGGTAAGAGTGAGCAGTTCTTC	CASSVLAGGKSEQFF
NA	TRBV19	NA	TRBJ2-7	TGTGCCAGTAGCCGCCAGGGTAGAGTCTACGAGCAGTACTTC	CASSRQGRVYEQYF
NA	TRBV4-1	NA	TRBJ1-5	TGCGCCAGCAGCCAATTTTCACAGGGTACTTCTAGCAATCAGCCCCAGCATTTT	CASSQFSQGTSSNQPQHF
NA	TRBV7-6	NA	TRBJ1-2	TGTGCCAGCAGCTTAGTTCCCCCAGGGGATGGGTTTGGCTACACCTTC	CASSLVPPGDGFGYTF
NA	TRBV5-1	TRBD2	TRBJ2-7	TGCGCCAGCAGTCTCGGGTCTAGCGGGAGACAAAGGGACGAGCAGTACTTC	CASSLGSSGRQRDEQYF
NA	TRBV7-2	NA	TRBJ1-1	TGTGCCAGCAGCCCCCCCCGGTTGAACACTGAAGCTTTCTTT	CASSPPRLNTEAFF
NA	TRBV19	NA	TRBJ1-1	TGTGCCAGTCGGACAAGGTCACAGATGAACACTGAAGCTTTCTTT	CASRTRSQMNTEAFF
NA	TRBV6-2/TRBV6-3	TRBD1	TRBJ1-2	TGTGCCAGCAGTACCCCCCCGGACAGGGGAGATGGCTACACCTTC	CASSTPPDRGDGYTF
NA	TRBV15	NA	TRBJ1-5	TGTGCCACCAGCAGAGATGGGGCGGGGACTCAGCCCCAGCATTTT	CATSRDGAGTQPQHF
NA	TRBV29-1	NA	TRBJ1-5	TGCAGCGTTGTTTACGGTTTAGGCAATCAGCCCCAGCATTTT	CSVVYGLGNQPQHF
NA	TRBV5-4	NA	TRBJ1-2	TGTGCCAGCAGCTCCCCGGTGGATGGCTACACCTTC	CASSSPVDGYTF
once	TRBV3-1/TRBV3-2	TRBD1	TRBJ2-1	TGTGCCAGCAGCCACGAAAGGACAGGGAACAATGAGCAGTTCTTC	CASSHERTGNNEQFF
NA	TRBV7-2	NA	TRBJ1-1	TGTGCCAGCAGCCCCCGACGGGGGGGCACTGAAGCTTTCTTT	CASSPRRGGTEAFF
NA	TRBV24-1	TRBD2	TRBJ2-5	TGTGCCACCAGTGATTTTACTAGCGGGAGGGCCGGAGAGACCCAGTACTTC	CATSDFTSGRAGETQYF
NA	TRBV2	NA	TRBJ2-3	TGTGCCAGCATGGGCGGGGACCGCACAGATACGCAGTATTTT	CASMGGDRTDTQYF
NA	TRBV12-3/TRBV12-4	NA	TRBJ1-2	TGTGCCAGCAGACAGGTGTCCTATGGCTACACCTTC	CASRQVSYGYTF
NA	TRBV2	NA	TRBJ1-2	TGTGTCAGCAACCCAGGGTTTGACAACTATGGCTACACCTTC	CVSNPGFDNYGYTF
NA	TRBV2	NA	TRBJ2-7	TGTGCCAGCAGTGCCGGGACTGGCTACGAGCAGTACTTC	CASSAGTGYEQYF
NA	TRBV11-2	NA	TRBJ2-7	TGTGCCAGCACCCTGGGGCCCTCCTACGAGCAGTACTTC	CASTLGPSYEQYF
NA	TRBV7-2	TRBD2	TRBJ2-7	TGTGCCAGCAGCCCGCTAGCGGGGGTCTACGAGCAGTACTTC	CASSPLAGVYEQYF
NA	TRBV4-1	TRBD1	TRBJ1-6	TGCGCCAGCAGCCAGAGAACAGGGGGCTATAATTCACCCCTCCACTTT	CASSQRTGGYNSPLHF
NA	TRBV18	TRBD1	TRBJ1-4	TGTGCCAGCTCACCGCAGGGGGCAGGATTTAATGAAAAACTGTTTTTT	CASSPQGAGFNEKLFF
NA	TRBV6-5	NA	TRBJ2-1	TGTGCCAGCAGTCAAAATACGGGTGAGCAGTTCTTC	CASSQNTGEQFF
NA	TRBV29-1	NA	TRBJ1-1	TGCAGCGTTGTATCGGGGGAGAGCACTGAAGCTTTCTTT	CSVVSGESTEAFF
once	TRBV4-3	NA	TRBJ1-6	TGCGCCAGCAGCCAAGTGCCGGTAGGGGAAAGTTATAATTCACCCCTCCACTTT	CASSQVPVGESYNSPLHF